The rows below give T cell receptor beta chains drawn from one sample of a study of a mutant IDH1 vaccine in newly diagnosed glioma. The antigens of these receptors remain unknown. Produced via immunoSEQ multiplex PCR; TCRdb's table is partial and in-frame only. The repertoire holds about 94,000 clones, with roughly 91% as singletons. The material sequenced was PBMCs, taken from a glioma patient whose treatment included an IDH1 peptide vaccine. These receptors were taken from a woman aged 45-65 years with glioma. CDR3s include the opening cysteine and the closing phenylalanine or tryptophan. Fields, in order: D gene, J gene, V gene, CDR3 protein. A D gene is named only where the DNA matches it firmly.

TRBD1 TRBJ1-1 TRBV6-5 CASSYSTGGTEAFF
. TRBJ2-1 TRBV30 CAWTSGLGEQFF
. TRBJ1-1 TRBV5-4 CASSQRSHEEAFF
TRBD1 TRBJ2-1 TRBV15 CATSRRQGSYNEQFF
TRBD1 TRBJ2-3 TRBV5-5 CASSNPGQGALYTDTQYF
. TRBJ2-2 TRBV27 CASSLGNTGELFF
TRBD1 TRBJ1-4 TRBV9 CASSVAGRGDEKLFF
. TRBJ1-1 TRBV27 CASSLTGGNTEAFF
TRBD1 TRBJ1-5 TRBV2 CASGAGTGGLEGNQPQHF
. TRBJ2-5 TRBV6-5 CASSYGRSQETQYF
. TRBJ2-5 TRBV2 CASSEALGTAKVTQYF
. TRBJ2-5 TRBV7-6 CASSLAILQETQYF
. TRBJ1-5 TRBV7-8 CASSLGGDWRVQPQHF
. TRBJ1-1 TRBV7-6 CASSSGSNMNTEAFF
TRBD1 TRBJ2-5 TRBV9 CASSPPPGGGRETQYF
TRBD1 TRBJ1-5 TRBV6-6 CASSPVRGPQPQHF
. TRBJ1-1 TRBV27 CASSFGGGQAFF
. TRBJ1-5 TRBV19 CASSMGNQPQHF
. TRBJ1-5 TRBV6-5 CASSYSRGTQPQHF
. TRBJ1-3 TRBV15 CATSRDPDSSGNTIYF